At least ten counts were recorded for the clone carrying this TCR beta chain. Germline V CDR1 and CDR2: MNHNS, SASEGT. The CDR3 spans 13 residues. V lost 7 bases, J lost 4 bases, and 10 bases lay in between. The data were obtained in a study of Graves' ophthalmopathy and Graves' hyperthyroidism. As the template, RNA transcripts were used to amplify TCR beta CDR3 regions. HTBI primers were employed in first-round RT-PCR, then a second-round multiplex PCR followed. TCRdb processed the multiplex PCR reads anew with MiXCR; each CDR3 protein has one entry. The data show approximately 210,000 distinct CDR3 sequences, with 20% to 25% seen just once and about 40% held by the top ten.

The sample consisted of peripheral blood. The chain joins TRBV6-1 to TRBJ2-2; D may be TRBD1 (5 bases). This receptor was taken from a woman in her forties or fifties with Graves' ophthalmopathy. CDR3 coding DNA: TGTGCCAGCAACGACAGAGTCACCGGGGAGCTGTTTTTT. This translates into CASNDRVTGELFF.